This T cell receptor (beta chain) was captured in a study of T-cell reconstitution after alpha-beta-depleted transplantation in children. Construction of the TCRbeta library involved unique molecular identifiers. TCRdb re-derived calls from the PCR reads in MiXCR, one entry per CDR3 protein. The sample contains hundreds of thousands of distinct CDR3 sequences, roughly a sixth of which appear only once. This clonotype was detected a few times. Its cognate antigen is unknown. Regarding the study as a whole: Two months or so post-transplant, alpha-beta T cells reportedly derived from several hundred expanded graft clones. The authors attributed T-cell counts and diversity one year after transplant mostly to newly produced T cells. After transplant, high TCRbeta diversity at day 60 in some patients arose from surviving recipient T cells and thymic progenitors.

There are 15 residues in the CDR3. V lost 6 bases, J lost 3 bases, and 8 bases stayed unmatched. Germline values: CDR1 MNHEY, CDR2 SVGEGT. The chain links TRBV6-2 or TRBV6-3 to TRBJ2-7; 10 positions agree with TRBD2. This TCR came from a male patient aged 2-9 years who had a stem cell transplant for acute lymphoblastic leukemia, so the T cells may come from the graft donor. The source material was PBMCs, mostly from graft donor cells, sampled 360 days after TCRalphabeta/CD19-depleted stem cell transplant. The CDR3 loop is CASSFPLAGNYEQYF. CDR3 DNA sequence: TGTGCCAGCAGCTTTCCACTAGCGGGGAACTACGAGCAGTACTTC.